The 9 T cell receptor beta chains below come from one sample, sequenced in a study of cytomegalovirus exposure and HLA in healthy donors (dated by TCRdb to about 2017). Library prep was done by the immunoSEQ multiplex PCR assay. A mixture of 60 forward primers for TCR Vbeta segments and 13 reverse primers for TCR Jbeta segments was used in the multiplex PCR. TCRdb obtained this table from immuneACCESS and retained in-frame rearrangements with V and J assigned. These tables miss some clones; where compared with another copy, unresolved V genes account for less than half of the shortfall, and the remainder is unexplained. In this sample the table shows roughly 200,000 clones, about 80% of which occur a single time. The leading ten clones occupy 0.69% of the sample. Sequencing was carried out using PBMCs. These receptors all come from a middle-aged woman in good health and CMV-seronegative.

The chain couples TRBV25-1 to TRBJ2-7; weak D call: TRBD2 (7 bases). Trimming cost V 3 bases and J 5 bases, with 14 bases left between them. Germline CDR1 is MGHDK and CDR2 is SYGVNS. The CDR3 has 14 amino acids. The CDR3 protein is CASSDSGGANEQYF. The CDR3 coding sequence is TGTGCCAGCAGTGACTCGGGGGGCGCGAACGAGCAGTACTTC.

V and J are TRBV9 and TRBJ2-2; D gene unclear. CDR1 SGDLS and CDR2 YYNGEE come from the germline V gene. The ends were cut back, 0 bases at V and 5 bases at J, with 5 bases in the middle. This CDR3 has 13 residues. The CDR3 coding sequence is TGTGCCAGCAGCGTAGTCACTACCGGGGAGCTGTTTTTT. This translates into CASSVVTTGELFF.

The rearrangement links TRBV4-3 to TRBJ2-7; 8 nucleotides align to TRBD1. Trimming at V came to 4 bases and at J to 2 bases, leaving 10 bases not matched to a gene. Germline values: CDR1 LGHNA, CDR2 YSLEER. The CDR3 runs 16 residues. The CDR3 sequence is CASSRQPGQATYEQYF. The CDR3 region has the DNA TGCGCCAGCAGCCGACAACCGGGACAGGCGACCTACGAGCAGTACTTC.

The rearrangement links TRBV10-2 to TRBJ1-2, with a tentative D call TRBD1 (6 bases). The CDR3 has 13 amino acids. Trimming took 0 bases from V and 8 from J, leaving 10 bases between them. Germline assignment: CDR1 WSHSY and CDR2 SAAADI. The CDR3 here is CASSESGGIGYTF. In DNA, the CDR3 is TGCGCCAGCAGTGAGTCTGGGGGCATCGGCTACACCTTC.

The V call is TRBV11-3, the J call TRBJ1-3; unclear D gene. This CDR3 comprises 13 residues. V was cut by 0 bases and J by 9 bases, with 9 bases left in between. Germline CDR1 and CDR2: SGHNT and YENEEA. CDR3 residues: CASSLEVRGTIYF. CDR3 DNA: TGTGCCAGCAGCTTAGAGGTCCGGGGCACCATATATTTT. Filled out from reference TRBV11-3 and TRBJ1-3, the complete variable domain reads EAGVVQSPRYKIIEKKQPVAFWCNPISGHNTLYWYLQNLGQGPELLIRYENEEAVDDSQLPKDRFSAERLKGVDSTLKIQPAELGDSAVYLCASSLEVRGTIYFGEGSWLTVV.

This clone was seen more than once but under ten times. The chain carries TRBV13 and TRBJ2-6; possibly TRBD1 for D (7 bases). The CDR3 spans 18 residues. V shed 0 bases and J shed 2 bases, with 14 bases lying between them. Germline CDR1 is PRHDT and CDR2 is FYEKMQ (reference sequence). The CDR3 here is CASSLGLGGGAGANVLTF. The CDR3 DNA sequence: TGTGCCAGCAGCTTAGGACTAGGAGGGGGCGCTGGGGCCAACGTCCTGACTTTC.

V usage is TRBV6-1 and J usage is TRBJ1-3; D unresolved. CDR1 and CDR2 (germline): MNHNS, SASEGT. Trimming shortened V by 4 bases and J by 0 bases, and 13 bases separated the two germline ends. CDR3 length: 16 residues. CDR3 sequence: CASSVWAGNSGNTIYF. The CDR3 DNA follows: TGTGCCAGCAGTGTCTGGGCAGGAAACTCTGGAAACACCATATATTTT.

The gene calls are TRBV12-5 and TRBJ1-1; D gene unclear. This CDR3 region has 13 residues. V was pared by 3 bases and J by 5 bases, with 10 bases between. Per germline, CDR1 LGHNT and CDR2 FRNRAP. The CDR3 spells CASGFEPGTEAFF. The CDR3 bases are TGTGCTAGTGGTTTTGAACCGGGGACTGAAGCTTTCTTT. Supplemented by reference TRBV12-5 and TRBJ1-1, the full variable domain reads DARVTQTPRHKVTEMGQEVTMRCQPILGHNTVFWYRQTMMQGLELLAYFRNRAPLDDSGMPKDRFSAEMPDATLATLKIQPSEPRDSAVYFCASGFEPGTEAFFGQGTRLTVV.

The sample holds a few counts of this clone. The J gene is TRBJ1-1, the V gene TRBV5-6, with D uncertain. Germline-derived CDR1 and CDR2 are SGHDT and YYEEEE. Trimming took off 0 bases at V and 0 bases at J, with 12 bases between the two ends. The CDR3 runs 16 residues. The CDR3 spells CASSLEAGALNTEAFF. CDR3 sequence (DNA): TGTGCCAGCAGCTTGGAGGCAGGCGCCCTGAACACTGAAGCTTTCTTT.